The clone carrying this T cell receptor (beta chain) was observed many times. These data are taken from a study of early T cells in non-severe SARS-CoV-2 infection. V lost 1 base, J lost 4 bases, and 2 bases stayed unmatched. CDR3 size: 14 residues. One entry per CDR3 protein, called by TCRdb with MiXCR from the 5' RACE reads. The sample has about 80,000 distinct CDR3 sequences; 10% to 15% are singletons. The origin of this receptor is an adult who was a healthcare worker with PCR-confirmed SARS-CoV-2 infection or an uninfected control (not recorded which). This chain uses TRBV12-3 or TRBV12-4 with TRBJ1-1; 8 bases agree with TRBD1. The material sequenced was whole blood. The CDR3 here is CASSLGRGPTEAFF. In DNA, the CDR3 is TGTGCCAGCAGTTTAGGCAGGGGGCCCACTGAAGCTTTCTTT.